The 13 T cell receptor beta chains below were found in one sample sequenced in a study of CD8 T cells in ankylosing spondylitis. Their antigens are not known. General study points: Characteristic of ankylosing spondylitis blood, it appeared, was a TCR beta motif comprising several highly homologous variants.

MiXCR, applied by TCRdb to the 5' RACE reads, yields one record per CDR3 protein. The data hold some 840,000 distinct CDR3 sequences, with 12% observed a single time. Specimen: blood, either unsorted or a sorted T cell fraction (not recorded which). Receptor source: a male donor with ankylosing spondylitis.

This clonotype was observed a few times. The gene calls are TRBV20-1 and TRBJ2-3, with D possibly being TRBD2 (6 bases). Germline lookup yields CDR1 DFQATT and CDR2 SNEGSKA (reference sequence). Between the trimmed V and J ends, which lost 3 bases and 3 bases, there was a span of 16 bases. The CDR3 contains 15 residues. CDR3 bases: TGCAGTGCTAGTGTTCGGGGCGGGATGACAGATACGCAGTATTTT. It specifies CSASVRGGMTDTQYF.

This clonotype was detected ten times or more. The V and J genes are TRBV6-1 and TRBJ1-1; D gene uncertain. The germline V gene has CDR1 MNHNS and CDR2 SASEGT. There are 14 residues in the CDR3. Deletions cut 2 bases from V and 5 bases from J, with 12 bases between. For the CDR3, the DNA is TGTGCCAGCAGTGAAAGGCAGGAGGGAACTGAAGCTTTCTTT. Residues: CASSERQEGTEAFF.

This sequence joins TRBV12-5 and TRBJ1-1; D gene unclear. The V end was cut by 0 bases, the J end by 7 bases, with 15 bases between. Germline-derived CDR1 and CDR2 are LGHNT and FRNRAP. There are 15 residues in the CDR3. CDR3 DNA sequence: TGTGCTAGTGGTTTGGTACTGGAAGGTATTATTGAAGCTTTCTTT. Residues: CASGLVLEGIIEAFF.

This clonotype was seen many times. This chain links TRBV20-1 with TRBJ2-7, with D hard to call. Germline-derived CDR1 and CDR2 are DFQATT and SNEGSKA (reference sequence). With 4 bases removed from V and 5 bases from J, the gap between germline ends came to 6 bases. CDR3 length: 10 amino acids. In DNA, the CDR3 is TGCAGTGCTACCCTCCACGAGCAGTACTTC. Its protein product is CSATLHEQYF.

This clonotype has just one count. The chain uses TRBV12-3 or TRBV12-4 and TRBJ2-3; D is possibly TRBD2 (5 bases). V lost 6 bases and J 2 bases, leaving 15 bases between the germline ends. The CDR3 is made up of 15 amino acids. The CDR3 here is CASRLTRGTTDTQYF. CDR3 bases: TGTGCCAGCAGACTAACTAGAGGCACCACAGATACGCAGTATTTT.

This chain uses TRBV20-1 with TRBJ1-1; 7 nucleotides line up with TRBD1. CDR1 and CDR2 from the germline V gene are DFQATT and SNEGSKA (reference sequence). The CDR3 is 12 amino acids. The trim removed 6 bases at V and 6 bases at J, leaving 7 bases unmatched. CDR3 sequence: CSALDRAPEAFF. The CDR3 bases are TGCAGTGCGCTTGACAGGGCCCCTGAAGCTTTCTTT.

In its sample, this clonotype was seen many times. V usage is TRBV6-5 and J usage is TRBJ2-1; 8 positions agree with TRBD2. With V trimmed by 6 bases and J by 13 bases, 8 bases remained unmatched. CDR1 is MNHEY, CDR2 SVGAGI, per germline. This CDR3 is built from 12 residues. The CDR3 reads CASRSGSYPQFF. Here the CDR3 DNA reads TGTGCCAGCAGGAGCGGGAGCTATCCCCAGTTCTTC.

This clonotype showed up just a few times. This sequence joins TRBV7-6 and TRBJ2-1; D might be TRBD2 (7 bases). Trimming removed 4 bases from V and 7 bases from J, with 20 bases in between. This CDR3 is 16 amino acids long. CDR1 is SGHVS and CDR2 is FNYEAQ in the germline V gene. The CDR3 is CASSSGAGVPRNEQFF. For the CDR3, the DNA is TGTGCCAGCAGCTCAGGGGCGGGGGTGCCTAGGAATGAGCAGTTCTTC.

This clonotype was detected a few times. The rearrangement joins TRBV20-1 to TRBJ2-1; 12 nucleotides match TRBD2. The CDR3 has 18 residues. Trimming at V came to 3 bases and at J to 0 bases, leaving 9 bases not matched to a gene. CDR1 and CDR2 (germline): DFQATT, SNEGSKA (reference sequence). The CDR3 region is CSASVTSGSGSSYNEQFF. The DNA for the CDR3 is TGCAGTGCTAGTGTGACTAGCGGGAGTGGGAGCTCCTACAATGAGCAGTTCTTC.

CDR3 DNA: TGTGCCAGCAGTTCCCCCGGGACAAAGCAGTACTTC. It translates to CASSSPGTKQYF. The J gene is TRBJ2-7, the V gene TRBV28, with D possibly matching TRBD1 (6 bases). Trimming removed 4 bases at V and 8 bases at J, with 12 bases between. The CDR3 has 12 residues. Germline CDR1 reads MDHEN; CDR2 reads SYDVKM.

This rearrangement joins TRBV20-1 to TRBJ2-3; TRBD2 matches 12 bases. The CDR3 covers 16 residues. Trimming cost V 3 bases and J 3 bases; bases outside gene matches: 7. CDR1 and CDR2 (germline): DFQATT, SNEGSKA (reference sequence). The CDR3 DNA is TGCAGTGCTAGGACTAGCGGGAGTGGTGTGACAGATACGCAGTATTTT. This encodes CSARTSGSGVTDTQYF.

This clonotype was observed a few times. This chain uses TRBV15 with TRBJ1-5, with D possibly being TRBD1 (5 bases). The V gene's germline CDR1 is LNHNV and CDR2 YYDKDF (reference sequence). The CDR3 loop spans 16 amino acids. The germline V and J ends were trimmed by 0 bases and 0 bases, with 9 bases remaining between them. Written as DNA, the CDR3 is TGTGCCACCAGCAGAGATGGGGGAATTAGCAATCAGCCCCAGCATTTT. Its translation is CATSRDGGISNQPQHF.

This rearrangement joins TRBV24-1 to TRBJ1-2; the match to TRBD1 covers 7 bases. Germline trimming cut 10 bases from V and 4 bases from J; bases unmatched to any gene: 11. Germline CDR1 KGHDR, CDR2 SFDVKD. This CDR3 is built from 14 residues. The CDR3 nucleotides read TGTGCCACTCAACCCAGGGGGACGGTCTATGGCTACACCTTC. As protein: CATQPRGTVYGYTF.